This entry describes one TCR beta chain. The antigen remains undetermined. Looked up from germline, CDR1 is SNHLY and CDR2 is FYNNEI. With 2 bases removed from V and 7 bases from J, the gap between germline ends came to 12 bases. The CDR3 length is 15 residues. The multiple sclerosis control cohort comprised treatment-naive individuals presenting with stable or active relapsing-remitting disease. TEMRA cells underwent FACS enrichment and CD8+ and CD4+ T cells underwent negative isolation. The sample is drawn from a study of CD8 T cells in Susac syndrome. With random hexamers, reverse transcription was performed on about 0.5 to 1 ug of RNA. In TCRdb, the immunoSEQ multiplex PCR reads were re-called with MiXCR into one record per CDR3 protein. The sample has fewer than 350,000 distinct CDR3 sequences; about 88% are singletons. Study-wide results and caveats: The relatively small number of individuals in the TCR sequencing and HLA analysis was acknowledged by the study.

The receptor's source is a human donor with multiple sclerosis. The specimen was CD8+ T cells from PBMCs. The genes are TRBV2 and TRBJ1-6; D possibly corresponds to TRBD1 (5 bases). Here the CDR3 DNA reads TGTGCCAGCAGTGAAATGGGGGTTGGAAATTCACCCCTCCACTTT. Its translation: CASSEMGVGNSPLHF.